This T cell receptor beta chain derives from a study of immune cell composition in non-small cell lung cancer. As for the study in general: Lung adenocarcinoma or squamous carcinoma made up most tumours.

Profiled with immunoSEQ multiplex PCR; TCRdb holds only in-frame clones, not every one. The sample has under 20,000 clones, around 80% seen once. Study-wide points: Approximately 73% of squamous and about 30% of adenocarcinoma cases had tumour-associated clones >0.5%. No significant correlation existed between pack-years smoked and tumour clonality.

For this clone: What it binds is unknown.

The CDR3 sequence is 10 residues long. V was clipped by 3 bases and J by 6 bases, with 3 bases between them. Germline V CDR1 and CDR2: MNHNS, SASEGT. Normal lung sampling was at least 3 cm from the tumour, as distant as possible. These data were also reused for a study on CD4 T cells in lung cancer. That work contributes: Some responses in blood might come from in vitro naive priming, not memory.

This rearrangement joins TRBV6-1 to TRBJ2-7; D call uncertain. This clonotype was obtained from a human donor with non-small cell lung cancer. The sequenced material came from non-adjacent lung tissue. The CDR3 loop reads CASSEGEQYF. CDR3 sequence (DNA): TGTGCCAGCAGTGAGGGCGAGCAGTACTTC.